This T cell receptor beta chain was identified in a study of cytomegalovirus exposure and HLA in healthy donors. The wider study: Earlier findings included over 90 million unique TCR beta sequences obtained from about 179 million T cells. Findings and limits, study-wide: Analyses of presence and absence presupposed an approximately uniform sequencing depth across donors. The study labeled 164 TCR beta chains cytomegalovirus-associated.

60 Vbeta and 13 Jbeta primers were used in PCR. This table comes from immunoSEQ multiplex PCR, and its TCRdb copy is limited to in-frame clones, with some not included. The data hold around 130,000 clones, with around 77% observed a single time. Regarding this clone: As yet, its antigen is unknown.

CDR3 length: 18 amino acids. Germline V gene lookup returns CDR1 MNHNS and CDR2 SASEGT. V was clipped by 4 bases and J by 4 bases; unmatched bases: 14. The source of this sequence is a middle-aged man in good health and CMV-seronegative. The genes are TRBV6-1 and TRBJ2-3; the match to TRBD1 covers 10 bases. The material sequenced was PBMCs. The CDR3 loop reads CASSGFLMTGGISDTQYF. CDR3 nucleotide sequence: TGTGCCAGCAGTGGTTTTTTAATGACAGGGGGCATATCAGATACGCAGTATTTT.